The 11 T cell receptor beta chains below were found in one sample sequenced in a study of blood T cell repertoires in COVID-19 (dated by TCRdb to the early 2020s). Library construction relied on the immunoSEQ multiplex PCR assay. TCRdb retrieved this table from immuneACCESS and kept in-frame rearrangements only. Not all clones are present; in checked studies, unresolved V genes account for under half, and no reason is known for the remainder. In all, the sample holds 250,000 to 350,000 clones, and around 90% of those were seen once. The top ten clones comprise 0.85% to 0.95% of the sample. The sample was peripheral blood. These receptors were collected from a woman between 40 and 50 years old who had recovered from COVID-19.

The genes are TRBV3-1 (or the pseudogene TRBV3-2) and TRBJ2-2; 11 nucleotides match TRBD2. The V and J ends lost 4 bases and 1 base, in that order; junction bases with no gene match: 2. The CDR3 totals 16 residues. CDR1 is LGHDT and CDR2 is YNNKEL in the germline V gene (reference sequence). The CDR3 DNA is TGTGCCAGCAGCCCCGGGACTAGCGGGAACACCGGGGAGCTGTTTTTT. Its translation is CASSPGTSGNTGELFF.

The CDR3 region has the DNA TGTGCCAGCAGTTCCACTAGCGGGGTCTACAATGAGCAGTTCTTC. Its translation: CASSSTSGVYNEQFF. The chain is built from TRBV6-5 and TRBJ2-1; TRBD2 matches 10 bases. V was pared by 4 bases and J by 3 bases, with 3 bases of the junction left unmatched. Germline CDR1 is MNHEY and CDR2 is SVGAGI. The CDR3 consists of 15 residues.

V gene TRBV27 combines with J gene TRBJ2-1; 8 positions match TRBD2. From germline, CDR1 is MNHEY and CDR2 SMNVEV (reference sequence). Trimming at V came to 9 bases and at J to 7 bases, leaving 14 bases not matched to a gene. The CDR3 has 15 residues. The CDR3 coding sequence is TGTGCCAGAGGAGCGGGAGCCACTAGTAAGAATGAGCAGTTCTTC. Its protein is CARGAGATSKNEQFF.

The chain uses TRBV5-1 and TRBJ1-1; possible D gene TRBD1, 6 bases. Trimming cost V 0 bases and J 4 bases, with 10 bases left between them. Per germline, CDR1 SGHRS and CDR2 YFSETQ. This CDR3 spans 14 amino acids. The CDR3 here is CASSLAGDGTEAFF. CDR3 coding DNA: TGCGCCAGCAGCTTGGCAGGGGACGGCACTGAAGCTTTCTTT. Looking up the rest from reference TRBV5-1 and TRBJ1-1 gives the full variable domain: KAGVTQTPRYLIKTRGQQVTLSCSPISGHRSVSWYQQTPGQGLQFLFEYFSETQRNKGNFPGRFSGRQFSNSRSEMNVSTLELGDSALYLCASSLAGDGTEAFFGQGTRLTVV.

DNA for the CDR3: TGCGCCAGCCGCCAGAGCGGAAACAATGAGCAGTTCTTC. It yields the protein CASRQSGNNEQFF. This chain uses TRBV5-1 with TRBJ2-1, with a possible D match to TRBD2 (5 bases). This CDR3 region has 13 residues. Germline CDR1 reads SGHRS; CDR2 reads YFSETQ. Trimming took 7 bases from V and 5 from J, leaving 13 bases between them.

The CDR3 loop is CAWIERNTGELFF. The CDR3 region has the DNA TGTGCCTGGATTGAGCGAAACACCGGGGAGCTGTTTTTT. V gene TRBV30 combines with J gene TRBJ2-2; D is uncertain. Per the germline V gene, CDR1 is GTSNPN and CDR2 is SVGIG (reference sequence). The CDR3 has 13 amino acids. Trimming left V 4 bases short and J 2 bases short, with 8 bases between.

The chain uses TRBV9 and TRBJ2-2, with 7 bases aligning to TRBD1. This CDR3 spans 18 amino acids. The ends lost 7 bases at V and 3 bases at J; junction bases unmatched: 18. The V gene's germline CDR1 is SGDLS and CDR2 YYNGEE. This CDR3 reads CASGESRQGAGDTGELFF. The DNA for the CDR3 is TGTGCCAGCGGCGAAAGTCGACAGGGCGCTGGGGACACCGGGGAGCTGTTTTTT.

This clone was seen just once. This rearrangement joins TRBV6-1 to TRBJ2-3; tentative D call: TRBD1 (5 bases). Per the germline V gene, CDR1 is MNHNS and CDR2 is SASEGT. V lost 4 bases to trimming and J lost 0 bases, with 14 bases between them. The CDR3 consists of 16 residues. In DNA form, the CDR3 reads TGTGCCAGCAGTGCCCAGACAGTTGCTAGCACAGATACGCAGTATTTT. The encoded protein is CASSAQTVASTDTQYF.

The chain uses TRBV2 and TRBJ2-4, with 7 bases matching TRBD1. The CDR3 loop spans 13 amino acids. Germline-derived CDR1 and CDR2 are SNHLY and FYNNEI. V shed 6 bases, J shed 9 bases, and the junction held 8 bases outside the gene matches. The CDR3 region is CASRDRVVGIQYF. The DNA for the CDR3 is TGTGCCAGCAGAGACAGGGTGGTGGGCATTCAGTACTTC.

This clone showed up just once. The J gene is TRBJ2-4, the V gene TRBV3-1 (or the pseudogene TRBV3-2); TRBD2 aligns across 7 bases. The V gene end was trimmed by 3 bases and the J gene end by 4 bases; junction bases not matched to a gene: 6. Germline V CDR1 and CDR2: LGHDT, YNNKEL (reference sequence). CDR3 length: 15 amino acids. CDR3 DNA: TGTGCCAGCAGCCATGTATCCGGGGGGAAAAACATTCAGTACTTC. Translated: CASSHVSGGKNIQYF.

The chain recombines TRBV7-9 with TRBJ2-1; D uncertain. Trimming took off 4 bases at V and 7 bases at J, with 8 bases between the two ends. There are 12 residues in the CDR3. CDR1 SEHNR and CDR2 FQNEAQ come from the germline V gene (reference sequence). CDR3 residues: CASSSPRNEQFF. CDR3 nucleotides: TGTGCCAGCAGCTCCCCGCGGAATGAGCAGTTCTTC.